These 8 T cell receptor beta chains originate from one sample sequenced in a study of CD8 T cells in ankylosing spondylitis. One entry per CDR3 protein, called by TCRdb with MiXCR from the 5' RACE reads. Of almost 250,000 distinct CDR3 sequences in the sample, 30% to 40% are singletons; the top ten hold approximately 4%. The specimen sequenced was blood, either unsorted or a sorted T cell fraction (not recorded which). The receptors were gathered from a male donor with ankylosing spondylitis or in good health (not recorded which).

The V gene is TRBV7-2, the J gene TRBJ1-1; possibly TRBD1 for D (5 bases). Trimming cost V 1 base and J 10 bases, with 16 bases left between them. Germline CDR1 reads SGHTA; CDR2 reads FQGNSA. CDR3 length equals 14 residues. CDR3 sequence: CASSLVIGGGGAFF. CDR3 DNA sequence: TGTGCCAGCAGCTTAGTGATCGGGGGGGGTGGAGCTTTCTTT.

The rearrangement uses TRBV6-1 and TRBJ1-5; D call uncertain. Germline V gene sequence: CDR1 MNHNS, CDR2 SASEGT. The CDR3 has 13 amino acids. V lost 1 base, J lost 9 bases, and 10 bases lay in between. The CDR3 nucleotides read TGTGCCAGCAGTGAAGGCCCGGGCTGGCCCCAGCATTTT. Protein product: CASSEGPGWPQHF.

The rearrangement uses TRBV7-8 and TRBJ1-4; 7 nucleotides align to TRBD1. Germline loops: CDR1 SGHVS, CDR2 FQNEAQ. V shed 3 bases and J 8 bases; nucleotides not matched to a gene: 6. This CDR3 has 14 amino acids. CDR3 sequence (DNA): TGTGCCAGCAGCTTCGAGGGGGCGGCCGAAAAACTGTTTTTT. This codes for CASSFEGAAEKLFF. Combining the CDR3 with reference TRBV7-8 and TRBJ1-4 gives the whole variable domain GAGVSQSPRYKVAKRGQDVALRCDPISGHVSLFWYQQALGQGPEFLTYFQNEAQLDKSGLPSDRFFAERPEGSVSTLKIQRTQQEDSAVYLCASSFEGAAEKLFFGSGTQLSVL.

This chain's CDR3 is CSEGTGGAQYF. CDR3 sequence (DNA): TGCAGTGAGGGGACTGGAGGGGCCCAGTACTTC. The chain joins TRBV20-1 to TRBJ2-5; weak D call: TRBD2 (6 bases). V was cut by 7 bases and J by 9 bases, with 15 bases left in between. Germline V lookup: CDR1 DFQATT, CDR2 SNEGSKA (reference sequence). This CDR3 contains 11 residues.

The chain combines TRBV20-1 with TRBJ2-5; 9 nucleotides align to TRBD2. CDR3 length: 16 residues. Germline-derived CDR1 and CDR2 are DFQATT and SNEGSKA (reference sequence). Trimming removed 2 bases from V and 1 base from J; junction bases left unmatched: 8. CDR3 bases: TGCAGTGCTAGAAGGGCGGGACTAGCAATCCAAGAGACCCAGTACTTC. Encoded protein: CSARRAGLAIQETQYF.

The sample holds many counts of this clonotype. The rearrangement joins TRBV20-1 to TRBJ2-2; 9 bases map to TRBD2. The CDR3 covers 16 residues. CDR1 is DFQATT, CDR2 SNEGSKA, per germline (reference sequence). The J segment lost 3 bases and the V segment lost 0 bases, leaving 5 bases of the junction unmatched. Here the CDR3 reads CSARDEVAGDTGELFF. CDR3 nucleotide sequence: TGCAGTGCTAGAGATGAGGTAGCGGGGGACACCGGGGAGCTGTTTTTT.

The chain links TRBV9 to TRBJ2-3, with 7 bases identical to TRBD2. V shed 0 bases and J 4 bases; nucleotides not matched to a gene: 5. CDR1 is SGDLS and CDR2 is YYNGEE in the germline V gene. This CDR3 has 15 residues. The CDR3 region is CASSVGLAAADTQYF. The CDR3 nucleotides are TGTGCCAGCAGCGTAGGACTAGCTGCGGCAGATACGCAGTATTTT.

The genes are TRBV12-3 or TRBV12-4 and TRBJ1-2; no firm D call. The CDR3 has 13 residues. Trimming removed 7 bases from V and 4 bases from J, with 13 bases in between. CDR3 residues: CASTPGQVYGYTF. The CDR3 DNA follows: TGTGCCAGCACCCCTGGGCAGGTCTATGGCTACACCTTC.